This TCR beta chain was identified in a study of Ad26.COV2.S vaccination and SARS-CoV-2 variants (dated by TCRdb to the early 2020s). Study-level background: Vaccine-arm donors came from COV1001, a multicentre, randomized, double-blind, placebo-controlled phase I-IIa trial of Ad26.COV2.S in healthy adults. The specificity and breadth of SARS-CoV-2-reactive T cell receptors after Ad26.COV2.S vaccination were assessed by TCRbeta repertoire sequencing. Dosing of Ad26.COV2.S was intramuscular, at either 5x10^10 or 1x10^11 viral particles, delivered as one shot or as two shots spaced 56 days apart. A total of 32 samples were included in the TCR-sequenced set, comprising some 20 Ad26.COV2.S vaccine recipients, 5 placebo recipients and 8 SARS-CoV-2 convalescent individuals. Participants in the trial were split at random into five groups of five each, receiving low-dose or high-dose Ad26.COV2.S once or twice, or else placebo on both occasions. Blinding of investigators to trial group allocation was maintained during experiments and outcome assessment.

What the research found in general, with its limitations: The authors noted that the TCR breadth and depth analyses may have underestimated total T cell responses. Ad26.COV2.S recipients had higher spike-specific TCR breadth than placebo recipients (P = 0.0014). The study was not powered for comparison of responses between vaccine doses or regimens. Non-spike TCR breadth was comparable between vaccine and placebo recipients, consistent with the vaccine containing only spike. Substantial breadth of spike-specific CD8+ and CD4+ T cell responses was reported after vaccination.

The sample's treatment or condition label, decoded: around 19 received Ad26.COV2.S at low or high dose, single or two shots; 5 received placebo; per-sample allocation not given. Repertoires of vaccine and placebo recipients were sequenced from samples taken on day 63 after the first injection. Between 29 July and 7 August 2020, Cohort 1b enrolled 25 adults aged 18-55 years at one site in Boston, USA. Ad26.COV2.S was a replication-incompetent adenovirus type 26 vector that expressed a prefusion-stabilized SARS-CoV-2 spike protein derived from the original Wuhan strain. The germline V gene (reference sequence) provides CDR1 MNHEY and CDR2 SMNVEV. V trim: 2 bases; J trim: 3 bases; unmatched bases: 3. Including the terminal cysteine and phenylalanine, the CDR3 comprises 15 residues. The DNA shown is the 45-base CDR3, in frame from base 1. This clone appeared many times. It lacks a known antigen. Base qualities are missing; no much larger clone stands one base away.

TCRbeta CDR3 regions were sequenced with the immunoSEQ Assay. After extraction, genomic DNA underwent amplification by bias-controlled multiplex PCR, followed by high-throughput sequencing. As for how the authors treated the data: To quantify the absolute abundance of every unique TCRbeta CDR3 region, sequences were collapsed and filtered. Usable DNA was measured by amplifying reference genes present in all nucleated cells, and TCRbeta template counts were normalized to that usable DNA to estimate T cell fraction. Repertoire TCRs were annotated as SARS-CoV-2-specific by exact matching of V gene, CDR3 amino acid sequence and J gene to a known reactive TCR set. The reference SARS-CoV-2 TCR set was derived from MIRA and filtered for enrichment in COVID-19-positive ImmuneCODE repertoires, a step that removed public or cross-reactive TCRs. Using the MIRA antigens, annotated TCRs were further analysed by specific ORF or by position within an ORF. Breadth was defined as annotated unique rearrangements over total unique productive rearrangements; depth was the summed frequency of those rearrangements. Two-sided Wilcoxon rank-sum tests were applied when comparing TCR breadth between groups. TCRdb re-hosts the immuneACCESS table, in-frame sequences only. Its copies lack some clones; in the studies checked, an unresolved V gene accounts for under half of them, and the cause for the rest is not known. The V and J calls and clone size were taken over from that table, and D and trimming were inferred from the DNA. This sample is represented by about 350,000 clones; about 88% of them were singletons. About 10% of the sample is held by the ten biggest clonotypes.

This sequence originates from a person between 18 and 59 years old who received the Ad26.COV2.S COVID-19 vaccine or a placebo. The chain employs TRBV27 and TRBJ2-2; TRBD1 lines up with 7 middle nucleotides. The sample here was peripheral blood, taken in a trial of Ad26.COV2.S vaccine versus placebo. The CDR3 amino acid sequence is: CASSLEDRYTGELFF. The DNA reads TGTGCCAGCAGTTTAGAGGACAGGTACACCGGGGAGCTGTTTTTT.